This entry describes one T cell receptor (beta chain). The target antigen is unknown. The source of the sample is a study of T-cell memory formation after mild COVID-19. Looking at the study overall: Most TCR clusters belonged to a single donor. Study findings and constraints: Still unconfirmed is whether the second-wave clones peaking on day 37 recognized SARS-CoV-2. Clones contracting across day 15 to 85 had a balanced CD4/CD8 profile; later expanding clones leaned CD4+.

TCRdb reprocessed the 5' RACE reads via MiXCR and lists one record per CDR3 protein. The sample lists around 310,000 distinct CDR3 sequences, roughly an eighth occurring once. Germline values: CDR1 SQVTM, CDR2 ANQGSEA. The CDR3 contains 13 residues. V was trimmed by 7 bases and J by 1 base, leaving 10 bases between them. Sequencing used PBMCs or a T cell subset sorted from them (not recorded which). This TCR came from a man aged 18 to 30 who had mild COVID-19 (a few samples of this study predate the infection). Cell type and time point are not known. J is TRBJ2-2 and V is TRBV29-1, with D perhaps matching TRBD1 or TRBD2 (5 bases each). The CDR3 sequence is CSAEGRNTGELFF. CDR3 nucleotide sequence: TGCAGCGCCGAGGGGCGGAACACCGGGGAGCTGTTTTTT.